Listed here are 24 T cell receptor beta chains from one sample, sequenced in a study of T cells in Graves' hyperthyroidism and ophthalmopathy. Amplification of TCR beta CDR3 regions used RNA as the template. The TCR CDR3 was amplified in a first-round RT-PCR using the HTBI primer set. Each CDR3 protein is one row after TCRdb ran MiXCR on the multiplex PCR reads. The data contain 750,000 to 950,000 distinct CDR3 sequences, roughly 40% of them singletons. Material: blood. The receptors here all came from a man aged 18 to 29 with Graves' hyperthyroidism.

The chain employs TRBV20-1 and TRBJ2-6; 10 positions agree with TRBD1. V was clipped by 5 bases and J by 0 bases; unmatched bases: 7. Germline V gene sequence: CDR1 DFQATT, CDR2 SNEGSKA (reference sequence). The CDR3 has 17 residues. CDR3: CSALKGQGRSGANVLTF. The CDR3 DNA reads TGCAGTGCTTTGAAGGGACAGGGGCGCTCTGGGGCCAACGTCCTGACTTTC.

CDR3 DNA sequence: TGTGCCAGCTTCGGACAGGGCGGGTCCTACGAGCAGTACTTC. The encoded protein is CASFGQGGSYEQYF. The chain employs TRBV25-1 and TRBJ2-7; 8 bases match TRBD1. The CDR3 has 14 amino acids. After removal of 8 bases from V and 1 base from J, the junction contained 7 bases not matched to a gene. Per germline, CDR1 MGHDK and CDR2 SYGVNS.

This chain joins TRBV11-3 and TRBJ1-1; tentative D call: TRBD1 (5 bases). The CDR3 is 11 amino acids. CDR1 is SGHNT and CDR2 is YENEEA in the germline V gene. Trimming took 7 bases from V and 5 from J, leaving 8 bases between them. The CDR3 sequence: CASKGATEAFF. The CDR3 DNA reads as TGTGCCAGCAAAGGGGCAACTGAAGCTTTCTTT.

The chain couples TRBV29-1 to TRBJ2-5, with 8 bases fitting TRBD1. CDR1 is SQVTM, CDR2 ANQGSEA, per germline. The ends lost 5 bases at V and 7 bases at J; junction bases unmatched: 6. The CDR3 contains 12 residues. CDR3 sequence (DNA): TGCAGCGTTTCAGGGGGCGGCGGGACCCAGTACTTC. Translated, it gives CSVSGGGGTQYF.

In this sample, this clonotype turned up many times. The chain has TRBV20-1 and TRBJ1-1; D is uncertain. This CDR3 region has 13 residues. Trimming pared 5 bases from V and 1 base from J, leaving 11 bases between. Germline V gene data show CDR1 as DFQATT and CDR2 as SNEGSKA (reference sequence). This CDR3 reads CSAHGEWNTEAFF. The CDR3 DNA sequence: TGCAGTGCTCATGGAGAGTGGAACACTGAAGCTTTCTTT.

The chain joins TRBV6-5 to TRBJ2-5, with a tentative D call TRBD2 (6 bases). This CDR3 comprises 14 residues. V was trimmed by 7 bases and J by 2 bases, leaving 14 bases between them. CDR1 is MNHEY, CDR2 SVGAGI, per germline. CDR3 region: CASILKDYQETQYF. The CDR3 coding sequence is TGTGCCAGCATTCTTAAGGACTATCAAGAGACCCAGTACTTC.

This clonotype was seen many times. The CDR3 loop is CASSPGPVEEQYF. In DNA, the CDR3 is TGTGCCAGCAGTCCGGGTCCGGTGGAGGAGCAGTACTTC. This sequence joins TRBV5-4 and TRBJ2-7, with D uncertain. In germline, CDR1 is SGHNT, CDR2 YYREEE (reference sequence). The CDR3 runs 13 residues. Trimming took 5 bases from V and 7 from J, leaving 16 bases between them.

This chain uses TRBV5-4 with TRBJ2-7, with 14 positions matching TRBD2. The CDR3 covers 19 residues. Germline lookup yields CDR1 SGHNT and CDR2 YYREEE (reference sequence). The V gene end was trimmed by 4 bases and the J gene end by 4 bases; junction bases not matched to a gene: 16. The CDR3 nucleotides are TGTGCCAGCAGCCAAGATTTGCTGGGACTAGCGGGAGTTTTGTACGAGCAGTACTTC. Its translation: CASSQDLLGLAGVLYEQYF.

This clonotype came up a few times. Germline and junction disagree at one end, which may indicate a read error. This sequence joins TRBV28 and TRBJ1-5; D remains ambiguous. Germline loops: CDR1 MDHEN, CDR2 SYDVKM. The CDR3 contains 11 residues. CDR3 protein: CASSTEVDTDF. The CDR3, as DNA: TGTGCCAGCAGTACCGAAGTAGACACTGATTTT.

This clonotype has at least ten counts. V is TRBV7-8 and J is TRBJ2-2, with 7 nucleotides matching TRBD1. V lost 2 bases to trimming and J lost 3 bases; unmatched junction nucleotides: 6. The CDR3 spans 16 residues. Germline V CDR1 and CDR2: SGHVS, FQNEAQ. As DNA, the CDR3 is TGTGCCAGCAGCTTACCTCTCACAGGGGACACCGGGGAGCTGTTTTTT. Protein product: CASSLPLTGDTGELFF.

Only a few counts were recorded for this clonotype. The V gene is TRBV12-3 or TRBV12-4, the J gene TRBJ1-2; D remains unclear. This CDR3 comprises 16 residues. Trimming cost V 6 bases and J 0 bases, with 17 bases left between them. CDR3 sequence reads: CASSQGSGAANYGYTF. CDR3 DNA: TGTGCCAGCAGCCAAGGATCGGGTGCAGCTAACTATGGCTACACCTTC.

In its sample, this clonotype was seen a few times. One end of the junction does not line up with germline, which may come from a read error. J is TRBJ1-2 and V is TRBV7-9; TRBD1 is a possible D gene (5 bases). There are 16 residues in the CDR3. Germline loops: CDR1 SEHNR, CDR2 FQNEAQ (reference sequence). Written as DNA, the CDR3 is TGTTCCAGCAGCTCGTTCCGGGGACCCCTAACCTATGGCTACACCTTC. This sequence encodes CSSSSFRGPLTYGYTF.

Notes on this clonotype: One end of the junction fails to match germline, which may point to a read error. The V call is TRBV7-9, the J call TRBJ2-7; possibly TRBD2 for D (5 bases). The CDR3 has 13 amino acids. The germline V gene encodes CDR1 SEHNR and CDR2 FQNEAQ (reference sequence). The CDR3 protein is CANSLPGGYEQYF. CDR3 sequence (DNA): TGTGCCAACAGCTTGCCCGGAGGCTACGAGCAGTACTTC.

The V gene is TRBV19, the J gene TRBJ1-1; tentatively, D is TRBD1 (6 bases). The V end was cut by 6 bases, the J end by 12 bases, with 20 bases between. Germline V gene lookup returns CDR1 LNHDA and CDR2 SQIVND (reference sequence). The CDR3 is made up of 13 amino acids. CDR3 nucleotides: TGTGCCAGTAGATCCCCGGGGGCCATCGGGACTTTCTTT. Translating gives CASRSPGAIGTFF.

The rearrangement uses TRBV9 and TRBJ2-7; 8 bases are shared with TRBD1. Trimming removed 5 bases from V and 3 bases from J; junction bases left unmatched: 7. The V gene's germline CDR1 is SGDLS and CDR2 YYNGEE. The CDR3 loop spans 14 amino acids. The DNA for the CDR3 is TGTGCCAGCAGGCTCGCGGGACAGGACTACGAGCAGTACTTC. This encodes CASRLAGQDYEQYF.

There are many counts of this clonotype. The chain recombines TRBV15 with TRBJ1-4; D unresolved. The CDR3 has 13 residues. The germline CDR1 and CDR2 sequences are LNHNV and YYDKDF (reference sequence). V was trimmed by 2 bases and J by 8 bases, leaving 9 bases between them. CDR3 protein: CATSRLGAEKLFF. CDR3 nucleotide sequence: TGTGCCACCAGCAGACTTGGCGCCGAAAAACTGTTTTTT.

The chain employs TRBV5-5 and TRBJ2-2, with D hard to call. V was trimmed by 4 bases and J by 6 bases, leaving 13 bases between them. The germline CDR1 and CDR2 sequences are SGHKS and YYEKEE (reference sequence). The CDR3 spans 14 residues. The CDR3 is CASSPRLTPGELFF. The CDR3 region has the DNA TGTGCCAGCAGCCCTCGACTCACTCCCGGGGAGCTGTTTTTT.

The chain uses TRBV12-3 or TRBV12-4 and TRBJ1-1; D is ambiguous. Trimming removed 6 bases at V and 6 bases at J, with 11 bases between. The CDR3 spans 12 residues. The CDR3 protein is CASRELGPEAFF. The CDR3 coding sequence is TGTGCCAGCAGGGAACTTGGCCCTGAAGCTTTCTTT.

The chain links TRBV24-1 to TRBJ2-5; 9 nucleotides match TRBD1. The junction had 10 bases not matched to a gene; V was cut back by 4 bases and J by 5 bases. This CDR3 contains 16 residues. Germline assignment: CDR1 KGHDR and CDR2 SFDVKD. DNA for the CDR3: TGTGCCACCAGTGACCCCTCCGGGACAGGGCTGGAGACCCAGTACTTC. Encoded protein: CATSDPSGTGLETQYF.

The CDR3 region has the DNA TGTGCCAGCAGCCCACCACGGAAAGGCTACACCTTC. Protein sequence: CASSPPRKGYTF. The chain uses TRBV11-2 and TRBJ1-2; D uncertain. The CDR3 is 12 amino acids. Per the germline V gene, CDR1 is SGHAT and CDR2 is FQNNGV. V shed 5 bases and J shed 8 bases, with 12 bases lying between them.

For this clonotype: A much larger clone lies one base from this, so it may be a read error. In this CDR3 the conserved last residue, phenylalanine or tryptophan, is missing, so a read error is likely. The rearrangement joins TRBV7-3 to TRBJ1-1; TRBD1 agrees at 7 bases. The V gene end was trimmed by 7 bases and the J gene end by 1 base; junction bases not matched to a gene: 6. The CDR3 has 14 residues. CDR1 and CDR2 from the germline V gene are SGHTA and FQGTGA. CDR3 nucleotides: TGTGCCAGCAAAGCAACAGGGGCGAACACTGAAGCTTTCCTT. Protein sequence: CASKATGANTEAFL.

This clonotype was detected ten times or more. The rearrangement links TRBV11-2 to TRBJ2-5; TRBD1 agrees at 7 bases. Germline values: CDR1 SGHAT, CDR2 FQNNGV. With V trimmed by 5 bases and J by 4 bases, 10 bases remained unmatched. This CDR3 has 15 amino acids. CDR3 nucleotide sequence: TGTGCCAGCAGCCCGGGGTGGGGACAGAGAGAGACCCAGTACTTC. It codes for CASSPGWGQRETQYF.

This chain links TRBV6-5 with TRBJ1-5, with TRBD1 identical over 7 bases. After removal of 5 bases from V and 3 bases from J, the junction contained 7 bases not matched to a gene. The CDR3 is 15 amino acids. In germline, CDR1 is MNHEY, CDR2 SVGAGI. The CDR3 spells CASSRDRSYNQPQHF. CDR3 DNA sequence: TGTGCCAGCAGTCGGGACAGATCCTACAATCAGCCCCAGCATTTT.

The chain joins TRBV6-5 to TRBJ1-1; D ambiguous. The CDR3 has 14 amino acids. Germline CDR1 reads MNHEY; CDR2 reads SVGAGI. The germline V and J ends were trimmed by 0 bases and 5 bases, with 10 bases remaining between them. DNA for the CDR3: TGTGCCAGCAGTTACTCGGGAGGGTCTACTGAAGCTTTCTTT. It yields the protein CASSYSGGSTEAFF.